This T cell receptor (beta chain) was captured by sequencing in a study of blood T cell repertoires in COVID-19. Overall study: Both acute and convalescent COVID-19 samples were obtained from the United States, Italy and Spain.

The CDR3 has 16 amino acids. Trimming took 3 bases from V and 2 from J, leaving 17 bases between them. Germline-derived CDR1 and CDR2 are SGDLS and YYNGEE. Original data processing: Scientists estimated how many nucleated cells there were by amplifying reference gene primers. TCRdb's table, derived via immunoSEQ multiplex PCR, lists solely in-frame clones and lacks some. V, J and clone size were drawn from that table, and D and trimming were deduced from the DNA. Of 220,000 or so clones in the sample, 80% to 90% were seen once. V is TRBV9 and J is TRBJ1-2; tentative D call: TRBD1 (5 bases). The TCR originated in a woman between 18 and 29 years old in a cohort exposed to, infected with or recovered from COVID-19 (not recorded which). Sequenced input: PBMCs or T cells enriched from blood (not recorded which). CDR3 sequence: CASSDPRGEINYGYTF. DNA for the CDR3: TGTGCCAGCAGCGACCCTCGGGGGGAGATAAACTATGGCTACACCTTC.